This entry lists 25 T cell receptor beta chains sequenced from one sample in a study of CD8 T cells in ankylosing spondylitis. MiXCR was run by TCRdb on the 5' RACE reads, yielding one entry per CDR3 protein. Seen here are approximately 250,000 distinct CDR3 sequences, about 10% observed once, and the top ten hold 2.6%. The sequenced material came from blood, either unsorted or a sorted T cell fraction (not recorded which). These receptors were collected from a male donor with ankylosing spondylitis or in good health (not recorded which).

This clonotype showed up many times. The chain carries TRBV10-3 and TRBJ1-1, with 9 positions matching TRBD1. CDR3 size: 17 residues. Trimming at V came to 0 bases and at J to 5 bases, leaving 10 bases not matched to a gene. Germline lookup yields CDR1 ENHRY and CDR2 SYGVKD. The CDR3 spells CAISESGRVTGGTEAFF. In nucleotides, the CDR3 is TGTGCCATCAGTGAGTCCGGTCGGGTGACAGGGGGGACTGAAGCTTTCTTT.

This clonotype was observed at least ten times. The chain has TRBV29-1 and TRBJ1-1; the D gene is possibly TRBD1 (6 bases). Per germline, CDR1 SQVTM and CDR2 ANQGSEA. The length of the CDR3 is 13 residues. V lost 7 bases to trimming and J lost 1 base, with 13 bases between them. The CDR3 is CSGWGRGNTEAFF. DNA of the CDR3: TGCAGCGGCTGGGGCAGGGGGAACACTGAAGCTTTCTTT.

This clonotype has ten or more counts. The chain recombines TRBV27 with TRBJ2-7; no firm D call. Trimming shortened V by 3 bases and J by 0 bases, and 9 bases separated the two germline ends. This CDR3 comprises 14 residues. Germline CDR1 is MNHEY and CDR2 is SMNVEV (reference sequence). The CDR3, as DNA: TGTGCCAGCAGTTTGCTCTCTTTCTCCTACGAGCAGTACTTC. As protein: CASSLLSFSYEQYF.

There are many counts of this clonotype. CDR3 nucleotides: TGCAGTGCTAGATCTTCCTACGAGCAGTACTTC. As protein: CSARSSYEQYF. This chain joins TRBV20-1 and TRBJ2-7; D unresolved. The V gene's germline CDR1 is DFQATT and CDR2 SNEGSKA (reference sequence). The CDR3 is made up of 11 amino acids. Trimming removed 2 bases at V and 1 base at J, with 3 bases between.

The V call is TRBV11-2, the J call TRBJ1-2; TRBD1 matches at 9 bases. Per germline, CDR1 SGHAT and CDR2 FQNNGV. The CDR3 loop spans 14 amino acids. V trimming: 7 bases; J trimming: 6 bases; junction bases outside the gene matches: 9. In DNA form, the CDR3 reads TGTGCCAGCAATGAAGGGGACAGGGCCCATGGCTACACCTTC. This translates into CASNEGDRAHGYTF.

The table lists this clonotype with many counts. The chain recombines TRBV5-1 with TRBJ2-3; 9 nucleotides agree with TRBD1. The germline CDR1 and CDR2 sequences are SGHRS and YFSETQ. The V segment lost 6 bases and the J segment 1 base; nucleotides outside the gene matches: 6. The CDR3 covers 15 residues. The CDR3 reads CASNNRDRGTDTQYF. The CDR3 nucleotides read TGCGCCAGCAACAACCGGGACAGGGGCACAGATACGCAGTATTTT.

This clonotype was counted many times. J is TRBJ2-4 and V is TRBV5-1; D may correspond to TRBD1 or TRBD2 (5 bases each). The CDR3 covers 16 residues. Between the trimmed V and J ends, which lost 0 bases and 8 bases, there was a span of 18 bases. Germline values: CDR1 SGHRS, CDR2 YFSETQ. The CDR3 DNA sequence: TGCGCCAGCAGCTTGGCCAACCGGCAGGGAGAGGACATTCAGTACTTC. It yields the protein CASSLANRQGEDIQYF.

This clonotype showed up many times. The chain couples TRBV12-3 or TRBV12-4 to TRBJ2-1, with 10 nucleotides matching TRBD2. V was pared by 3 bases and J by 6 bases, with 8 bases of the junction left unmatched. The length of the CDR3 is 16 residues. CDR3 loop: CASSLGSGGVPNEQFF. The CDR3 nucleotides are TGTGCCAGCAGTTTGGGGAGCGGGGGGGTACCCAATGAGCAGTTCTTC.

This clonotype was found many times. The chain links TRBV5-1 to TRBJ2-7; 8 bases align to TRBD1. This CDR3 spans 16 amino acids. Unmatched junction bases numbered 5, after V lost 0 bases and J lost 0 bases. Germline V gene lookup returns CDR1 SGHRS and CDR2 YFSETQ. This chain's CDR3 is CASSLGRDRISYEQYF. In DNA form, the CDR3 reads TGCGCCAGCAGCTTGGGCCGGGACAGGATCTCCTACGAGCAGTACTTC.

The chain combines TRBV6-1 with TRBJ2-5; D possibly corresponds to TRBD2 (5 bases). The CDR3 runs 14 residues. Looked up from germline, CDR1 is MNHNS and CDR2 is SASEGT. The V end lost 5 bases, the J end lost 5 bases, and 15 bases lay between the germline ends. The CDR3 here is CASSPPGRIETQYF. In nucleotides, the CDR3 is TGTGCCAGCAGTCCCCCGGGGAGAATTGAGACCCAGTACTTC.

This chain connects TRBV14 to TRBJ1-1; 7 nucleotides agree with TRBD1. The CDR3 has 15 amino acids. Germline loops: CDR1 SGHDN, CDR2 FVKESK. The V gene end was trimmed by 0 bases and the J gene end by 10 bases; junction bases not matched to a gene: 11. In DNA form, the CDR3 reads TGTGCCAGCAGCCAAGAGGCTCCCAGGGGGTTGGTAGCTTTCTTT. Amino acid sequence: CASSQEAPRGLVAFF.

This clonotype has ten or more counts. The rearrangement uses TRBV20-1 and TRBJ2-1; 8 positions match TRBD2. The CDR3 covers 13 residues. The germline gives CDR1 DFQATT, CDR2 SNEGSKA (reference sequence). With 7 bases clipped from V and 4 bases from J, the junction kept 6 bases outside the gene matches. DNA for the CDR3: TGCAGTGTTCCTAGCGGGCCTTACAATGAGCAGTTCTTC. The encoded protein is CSVPSGPYNEQFF.

This clonotype was found many times. V gene TRBV7-7 combines with J gene TRBJ1-1; D is undetermined. V lost 2 bases and J lost 5, with 18 bases in between. In germline, CDR1 is SSHAT, CDR2 FNYEAQ (reference sequence). The CDR3 extends over 16 amino acids. CDR3 loop: CASSLRADKRDTEAFF. The CDR3 DNA is TGTGCCAGCAGCTTAAGAGCAGACAAAAGGGATACTGAAGCTTTCTTT.

The table lists this clonotype with many counts. The rearrangement links TRBV12-3 or TRBV12-4 to TRBJ1-2; TRBD1 might be the D (6 bases). V was pared by 6 bases and J by 8 bases, with 25 bases between. The CDR3 totals 16 residues. CDR3: CASSPARVAGAGGYTF. The DNA for the CDR3 is TGTGCCAGCAGCCCGGCGCGGGTGGCAGGGGCGGGCGGCTACACCTTC.

This clonotype was counted at least ten times. The chain employs TRBV5-1 and TRBJ2-1; 12 bases fit TRBD2. The CDR3 runs to 16 residues. Germline lookup yields CDR1 SGHRS and CDR2 YFSETQ. With V trimmed by 2 bases and J by 7 bases, 7 bases remained unmatched. CDR3 residues: CASSFENGLAGNEQFF. In DNA, the CDR3 is TGCGCCAGCAGCTTCGAAAACGGACTAGCGGGGAATGAGCAGTTCTTC.

This clonotype has at least ten counts. The chain recombines TRBV9 with TRBJ2-7; maybe TRBD1 (6 bases). Germline CDR1 and CDR2: SGDLS and YYNGEE. Trimming stripped 0 bases from V and 6 bases from J, with 10 bases between. This CDR3 is built from 13 residues. The CDR3 here is CASSVGGGREQYF. For the CDR3, the DNA is TGTGCCAGCAGCGTAGGAGGGGGACGCGAGCAGTACTTC.

This clonotype was detected many times. The chain carries TRBV12-3 or TRBV12-4 and TRBJ1-4; D perhaps matches TRBD1 (6 bases). The V and J ends lost 4 bases and 7 bases respectively, with 16 bases between them. This CDR3 spans 15 amino acids. The CDR3 sequence: CASSSTGRYGEKLFF. CDR3 DNA sequence: TGTGCCAGCAGTTCCACAGGGAGGTATGGTGAAAAACTGTTTTTT.

This clonotype was observed many times. The chain combines TRBV6-5 with TRBJ2-2; D uncertain. Germline V gene lookup returns CDR1 MNHEY and CDR2 SVGAGI. Deletions cut 4 bases from V and 5 bases from J, with 5 bases between. This CDR3 region has 12 residues. The CDR3 bases are TGTGCCAGCAGTTGGCGGACCGGGGAGCTGTTTTTT. It codes for CASSWRTGELFF.

At least ten counts were recorded for this clonotype. The chain uses TRBV20-1 and TRBJ1-4; no clear D gene. Trimming stripped 3 bases from V and 4 bases from J, with 9 bases between. The CDR3 sequence is 13 residues long. Germline V gene sequence: CDR1 DFQATT, CDR2 SNEGSKA (reference sequence). The CDR3 protein is CSASGTSNEKLFF. Written as DNA, the CDR3 is TGCAGTGCTAGTGGTACAAGTAATGAAAAACTGTTTTTT.

This clonotype was seen only once. The rearrangement joins TRBV29-1 to TRBJ2-2; 8 bases match TRBD2. The V gene's germline CDR1 is SQVTM and CDR2 ANQGSEA. The CDR3 is 12 amino acids. The CDR3 bases are TGCACCGGGAGGGGTATCGACGGGGAGCTGTTTTTT. Its protein product is CTGRGIDGELFF.

The gene calls are TRBV7-9 and TRBJ1-5; D uncertain. CDR3 length equals 12 residues. Deletions cut 4 bases from V and 6 bases from J, with 7 bases between. Germline assignment: CDR1 SEHNR and CDR2 FQNEAQ (reference sequence). DNA for the CDR3: TGTGCCAGCAGCTCGCCAACTCAGCCCCAGCATTTT. It translates to CASSSPTQPQHF.

This clonotype was found many times. The chain combines TRBV12-3 or TRBV12-4 with TRBJ1-1, with D hard to call. V was clipped by 6 bases and J by 0 bases, with 20 bases between them. The CDR3 totals 17 residues. The CDR3 region is CASSPRSSGRMNTEAFF. As DNA, the CDR3 is TGTGCCAGCAGCCCGCGGAGTTCGGGTAGAATGAACACTGAAGCTTTCTTT.

The chain recombines TRBV5-1 with TRBJ2-3, with D maybe TRBD1 (5 bases). V was trimmed by 0 bases and J by 6 bases, leaving 14 bases between them. The CDR3 spans 15 residues. CDR1 is SGHRS, CDR2 YFSETQ, per germline. CDR3 DNA sequence: TGCGCCAGCAGCTTGGGACAGATGCTTGCGGATACGCAGTATTTT. It translates to CASSLGQMLADTQYF.

As to this clonotype: This sequence may be a read error, since a much larger clone differs from it by one base. The chain recombines TRBV12-3 or TRBV12-4 with TRBJ1-5; D is perhaps TRBD1 (6 bases). V lost 4 bases and J 3 bases, leaving 22 bases between the germline ends. The CDR3 length is 18 residues. The chain's CDR3 is CASSSDILGGADNQPQHF. Here the CDR3 DNA reads TGTGCCAGCAGTTCAGACATTCTCGGGGGCGCGGACAATCAGCCCCAGCATTTT.

In this sample, this clonotype turned up many times. V gene TRBV20-1 combines with J gene TRBJ2-2, with D possibly TRBD2 on 6 matching bases. The CDR3 covers 14 residues. Looked up from germline, CDR1 is DFQATT and CDR2 is SNEGSKA (reference sequence). V gave up 5 bases and J gave up 3 bases, with 13 bases separating them. Here the CDR3 DNA reads TGCAGTGCTGGGGGACTCCTATACACCGGGGAGCTGTTTTTT. Protein: CSAGGLLYTGELFF.